This TCR beta chain was sequenced for a study of Japanese encephalitis immunity and Zika vaccine responses (dated by TCRdb to about 2021). Regarding the complete study: Included participants received three 5.0 ug doses of alum-adjuvanted ZPIV at weeks 0, 4 and 28. The study tested whether CD4 T cell responses to the Zika vaccine were shaped by prior Japanese encephalitis virus (JEV) or yellow fever virus (YFV) vaccination. Two to three months ahead of the first ZPIV dose, more than 10 participants were given JEV vaccine (IXIARO) as a two-dose regimen with the doses 28 days apart. The ZIKV peptides, 15-mers that overlapped by 11 residues, were chosen for containing NetMHCpan/NetMHCII-predicted epitopes with affinity below 50 nM. For TCR sequencing, over five representative participants were selected from each pre-vaccination group, and samples were taken at week 0 (after pre-vaccination, before ZPIV) and at week 52. TCR repertoires were also analyzed from a few flavivirus-naive individuals at weeks 2, 6 and 52 after starting ZPIV vaccination. Stimulations used ZIKV structural-protein peptide pools split into flavivirus-conserved and non-conserved sets, or JEV or YFV peptides matching the pre-vaccination. One dose of YFV vaccine (YF-VAX) was administered before ZPIV to 11 to 12 participants, and fewer than 10 participants were flavivirus-naive. On the study overall, not on this receptor specifically: Samples grouped by participant and showed no similarity between individuals, suggesting that no public TCRs were detected. In JEV-pre-vaccinated donors, the repertoire richness of CD4 T cells responding to conserved ZIKV epitopes dropped significantly after ZPIV. CD8 T cell responses to ZIKV peptide pools were of very low magnitude and seen in only a few individuals. Higher repertoire similarity across time-points and stimulations was observed in JEV-pre-vaccinated donors than in YFV-pre-vaccinated donors, indicating that more clonotypes were common to ZIKV and JEV stimulation. The analysis was restricted to a subset of trial participants with three doses and adequate samples, and the entire vaccinated cohort was not analyzed. Because there were not enough samples, the peptide pools could not be deconvoluted, which meant the specific peptides behind the cross-reactive responses went unidentified.

The library was produced with 5' RACE. TCRbeta libraries were pooled in proportion to their sorted cell numbers before sequencing. Total RNA was extracted from the sorted cells with RNAzol RT, and cDNA was synthesized using an oligo(dT) primer and a template-switching oligo. Using Kapa HiFi, PCR amplified the TCRbeta V-CDR3-J region between a SMARTer oligo primer and a TCRbeta constant-region primer. Illumina adaptors and sample-specific index barcodes were added in a second PCR, with HighPrep bead cleanup and a Bioanalyzer check confirming a band of roughly 650 bp. Libraries were sequenced on an Illumina MiSeq with 2x151 bp paired-end reads. The paper's data handling went like this. Reads were demultiplexed with an in-house Java program, and TCRbeta annotations were assigned and clonotypes were counted with MiXCR. To assess repertoire overlap, Morisita-Horn indices from the R package vegan were used, along with UPGMA clustering and Circos plots of recurring clonotypes. Shannon diversity and richness were each normalized to the maximum value possible given the input cell numbers, so the resulting values fell between 0 and 1. MUSCLE was used to align CDR3beta sequences, SeqinR to compute distances, and R to plot multidimensional scaling. TCRdb cleaned the public reads at Q25 with fastp, built clones with MiXCR and kept in-frame beta chains. Identical CDR3 proteins give one entry, which carries the most common genes and DNA. TCRdb's processing, not the authors' own work, is the source of the V and J calls. The sample profile shows about 410 distinct CDR3 sequences; approximately 0.7% of them were found once. Clones ranked in the top ten supply 30% to 45% of the sample.

Based on its abundance in the sample, this clonotype is medium-sized (0.01 to 0.1%). Base qualities are not at hand, and no much larger clone is one base apart. PBMCs were labeled with CellTrace CFSE and cultured for over 5 days in RPMI with approximately 8.6% human serum plus peptide pools at 0.9 to 1 ug/mL each. Unfixed proliferating CD4 T cells were sorted on a BD FACSAria as live CD56-CD19-CD16-CD3+CD4+ CFSE-low cells. Enrolled adults were healthy and were found to be seronegative for ZIKV, JEV, YFV, DENV and WNV by microneutralization screening. The samples were drawn from a phase 1 trial of an alum-adjuvanted Zika purified-inactivated virus (ZPIV) vaccine that was randomized, double-blinded and placebo-controlled. Peripheral blood mononuclear cells were isolated by standard procedure and were kept frozen in liquid nitrogen until use. Here the sequenced sample was antigen-activated CD4+ T cells from blood, cultured, taken during a Zika inactivated vaccine study. The clonotype was recovered from an adult woman who received an inactivated Zika virus vaccine.

The CDR3 protein: CASTLNTGELFF. The nucleotide sequence reads as follows: TGTGCCAGCACCCTTAACACCGGGGAGCTGTTTTTT. The chain is made from TRBV3-1 and TRBJ2-2; too little of a D gene remains to name it. Reading from cysteine to phenylalanine, the CDR3 counts 12 amino acids. CDR3 DNA only is kept here, 36 bases in frame from base 1. Looking up the germline V gene (reference sequence) yields CDR1 LGHDT and CDR2 YNNKEL. The V end loses 7 bases and the J end loses 2 bases, and a stretch of 5 bases separates them.